This TCR beta chain was profiled in a study of T cell responses to AZD1222 COVID-19 vaccine. CDR1 SGHRS and CDR2 YFSETQ come from the germline V gene. Trimming shortened V by 0 bases and J by 0 bases, and 9 bases separated the two germline ends. This CDR3 comprises 16 residues. Of note for this clone: The antigen is not known.

Produced via immunoSEQ multiplex PCR; TCRdb's table is partial and in-frame only. Altogether 150,000 to 180,000 clones are present, 88% being singletons, with the ten largest covering around 2.9%. Study results and limitations: The reported proportion of spike-specific TCRs targeting unmutated variant regions was nearly half. Repertoires in all cases were sampled only once the peak T cell response had passed. It was only a handful of AZD1222 recipients who were seropositive at baseline.

This specimen consisted of peripheral blood, obtained on day 0 of AZD1222 vaccination. This chain links TRBV5-1 with TRBJ1-4; weak D call: TRBD1 (5 bases). This clonotype was sampled from an adult in good health. CDR3 in DNA: TGCGCCAGCAGCTTGGCCGGGGGAACAACTAATGAAAAACTGTTTTTT. This codes for CASSLAGGTTNEKLFF.